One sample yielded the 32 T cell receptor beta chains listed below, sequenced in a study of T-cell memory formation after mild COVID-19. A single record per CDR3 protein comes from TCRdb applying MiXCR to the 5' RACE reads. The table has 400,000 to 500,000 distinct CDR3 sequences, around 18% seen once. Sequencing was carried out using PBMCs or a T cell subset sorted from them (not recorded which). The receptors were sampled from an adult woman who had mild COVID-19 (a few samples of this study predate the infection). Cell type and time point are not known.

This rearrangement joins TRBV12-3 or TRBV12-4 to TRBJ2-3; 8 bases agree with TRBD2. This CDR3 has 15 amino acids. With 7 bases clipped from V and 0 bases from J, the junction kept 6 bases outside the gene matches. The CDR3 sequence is CASKLAVASTDTQYF. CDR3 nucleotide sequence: TGTGCCAGCAAACTAGCGGTAGCTAGCACAGATACGCAGTATTTT.

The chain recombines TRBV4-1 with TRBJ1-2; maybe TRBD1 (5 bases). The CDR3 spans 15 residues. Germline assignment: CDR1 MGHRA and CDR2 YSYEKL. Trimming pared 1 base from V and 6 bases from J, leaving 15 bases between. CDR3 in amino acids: CASSQVLSGLNGYTF. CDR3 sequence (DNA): TGCGCCAGCAGCCAAGTCCTTTCGGGGCTTAATGGCTACACCTTC.

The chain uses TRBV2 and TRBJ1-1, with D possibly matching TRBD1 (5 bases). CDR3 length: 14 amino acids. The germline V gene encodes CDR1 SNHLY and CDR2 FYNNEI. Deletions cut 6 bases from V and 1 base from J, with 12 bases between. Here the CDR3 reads CASRKETGNTEAFF. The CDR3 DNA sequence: TGTGCCAGCAGGAAAGAAACAGGGAACACTGAAGCTTTCTTT.

The CDR3 reads CASSPQGSFYGYTF. In nucleotides, the CDR3 is TGTGCCAGCAGCCCGCAAGGAAGCTTCTATGGCTACACCTTC. The chain joins TRBV7-9 to TRBJ1-2; D call uncertain. Germline V lookup: CDR1 SEHNR, CDR2 FQNEAQ (reference sequence). The germline V and J ends were trimmed by 5 bases and 4 bases, with 14 bases remaining between them. The CDR3 totals 14 residues.

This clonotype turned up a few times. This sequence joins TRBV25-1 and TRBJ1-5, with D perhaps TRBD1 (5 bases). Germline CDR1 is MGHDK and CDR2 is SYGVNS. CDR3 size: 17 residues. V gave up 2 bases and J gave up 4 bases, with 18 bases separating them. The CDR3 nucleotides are TGTGCCAGCAGTGAAGGGGGATCAGGGTTTCGGAATCAGCCCCAGCATTTT. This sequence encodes CASSEGGSGFRNQPQHF. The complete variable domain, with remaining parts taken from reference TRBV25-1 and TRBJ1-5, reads EADIYQTPRYLVIGTGKKITLECSQTMGHDKMYWYQQDPGMELHLIHYSYGVNSTEKGDLSSESTVSRIRTEHFPLTLESARPSHTSQYLCASSEGGSGFRNQPQHFGDGTRLSIL.

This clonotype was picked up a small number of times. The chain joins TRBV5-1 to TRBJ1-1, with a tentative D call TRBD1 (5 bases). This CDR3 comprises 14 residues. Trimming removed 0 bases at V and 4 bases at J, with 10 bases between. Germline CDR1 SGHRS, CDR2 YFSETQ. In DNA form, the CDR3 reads TGCGCCAGCAGCTTGGGTAAGGGGCTCACTGAAGCTTTCTTT. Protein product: CASSLGKGLTEAFF.

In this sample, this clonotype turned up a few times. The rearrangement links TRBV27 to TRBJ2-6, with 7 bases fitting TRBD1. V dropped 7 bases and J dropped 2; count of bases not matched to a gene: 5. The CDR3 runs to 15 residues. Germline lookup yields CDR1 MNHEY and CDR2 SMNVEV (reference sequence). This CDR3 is CASTPRGTGANVLTF. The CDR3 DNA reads TGTGCCAGCACCCCCAGGGGGACTGGGGCCAACGTCCTGACTTTC.

CDR3: CAHRGGGQETQYF. DNA of the CDR3: TGTGCCCATAGGGGTGGGGGCCAAGAGACCCAGTACTTC. The chain links TRBV30 to TRBJ2-5; D is perhaps TRBD1 or TRBD2 (5 bases each). V was pared by 8 bases and J by 1 base, with 14 bases between. Germline CDR1 GTSNPN, CDR2 SVGIG (reference sequence). This CDR3 is 13 amino acids long.

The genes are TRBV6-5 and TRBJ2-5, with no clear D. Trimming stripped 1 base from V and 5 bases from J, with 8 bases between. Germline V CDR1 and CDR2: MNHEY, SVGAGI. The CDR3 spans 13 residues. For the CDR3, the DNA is TGTGCCAGCAGTTACTACCCGCGTGAGACCCAGTACTTC. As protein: CASSYYPRETQYF.

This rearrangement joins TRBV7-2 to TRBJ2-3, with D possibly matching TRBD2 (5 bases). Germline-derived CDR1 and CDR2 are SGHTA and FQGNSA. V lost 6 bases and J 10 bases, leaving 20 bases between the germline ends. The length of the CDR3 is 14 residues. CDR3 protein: CASRLTYSERPQYF. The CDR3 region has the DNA TGTGCCAGCAGGTTAACATATAGCGAACGTCCGCAGTATTTT.

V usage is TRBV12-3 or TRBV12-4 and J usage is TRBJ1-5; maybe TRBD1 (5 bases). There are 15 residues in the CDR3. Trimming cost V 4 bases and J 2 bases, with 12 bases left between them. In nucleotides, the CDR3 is TGTGCCAGCAGTTACCGCAGGGCAGGCAATCAGCCCCAGCATTTT. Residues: CASSYRRAGNQPQHF.

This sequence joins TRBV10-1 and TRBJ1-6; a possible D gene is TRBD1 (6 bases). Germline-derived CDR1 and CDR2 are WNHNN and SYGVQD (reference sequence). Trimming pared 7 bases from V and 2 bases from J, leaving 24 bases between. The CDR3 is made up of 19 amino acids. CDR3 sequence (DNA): TGCGCCAGCATCGGATCACAGGGTAATCCTGGGGCCTATAATTCACCCCTCCACTTT. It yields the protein CASIGSQGNPGAYNSPLHF.

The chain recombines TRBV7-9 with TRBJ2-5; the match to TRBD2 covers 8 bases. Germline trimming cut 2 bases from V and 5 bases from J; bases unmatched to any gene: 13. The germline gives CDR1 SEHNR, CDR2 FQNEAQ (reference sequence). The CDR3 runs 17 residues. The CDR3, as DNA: TGTGCCAGCAGCTTAACTTCGCCTAGCGGGCGTGGGGAGACCCAGTACTTC. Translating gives CASSLTSPSGRGETQYF.

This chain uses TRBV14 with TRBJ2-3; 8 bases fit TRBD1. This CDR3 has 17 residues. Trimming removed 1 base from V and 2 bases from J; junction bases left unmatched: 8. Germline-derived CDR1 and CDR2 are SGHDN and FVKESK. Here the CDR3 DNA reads TGTGCCAGCAGCCAAGTGCAGGGGGCAACGGTCACAGATACGCAGTATTTT. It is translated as CASSQVQGATVTDTQYF.

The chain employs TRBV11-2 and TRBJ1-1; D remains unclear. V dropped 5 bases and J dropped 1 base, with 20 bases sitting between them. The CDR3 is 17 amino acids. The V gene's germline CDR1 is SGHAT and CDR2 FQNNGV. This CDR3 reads CASSLLMTRRRNTEAFF. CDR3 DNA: TGTGCCAGCAGCCTACTAATGACGAGAAGGAGGAACACTGAAGCTTTCTTT.

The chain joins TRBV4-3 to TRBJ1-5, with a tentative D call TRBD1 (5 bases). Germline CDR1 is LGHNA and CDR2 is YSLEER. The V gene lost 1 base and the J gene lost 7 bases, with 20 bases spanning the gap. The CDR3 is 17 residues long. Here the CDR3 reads CASSQAAFRGTGQPQHF. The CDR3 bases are TGCGCCAGCAGCCAAGCCGCTTTCCGGGGGACGGGGCAGCCCCAGCATTTT.

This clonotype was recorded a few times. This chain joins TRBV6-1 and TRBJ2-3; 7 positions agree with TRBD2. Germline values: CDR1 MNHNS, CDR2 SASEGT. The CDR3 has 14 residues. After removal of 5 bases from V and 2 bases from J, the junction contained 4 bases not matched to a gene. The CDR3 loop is CASSRLAITDTQYF. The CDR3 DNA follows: TGTGCCAGCAGTCGACTAGCAATCACAGATACGCAGTATTTT.

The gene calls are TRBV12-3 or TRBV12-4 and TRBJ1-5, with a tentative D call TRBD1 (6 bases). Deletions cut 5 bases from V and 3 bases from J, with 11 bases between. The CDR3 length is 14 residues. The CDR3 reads CASSPQGTNQPQHF. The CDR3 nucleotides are TGTGCCAGCAGTCCTCAGGGGACCAATCAGCCCCAGCATTTT.

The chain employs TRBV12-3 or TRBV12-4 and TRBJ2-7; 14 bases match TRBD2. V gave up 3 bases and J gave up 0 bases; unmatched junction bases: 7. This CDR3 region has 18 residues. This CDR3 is CASSFGLAGGRSSYEQYF. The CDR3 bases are TGTGCCAGCAGTTTCGGACTAGCGGGAGGCAGAAGCTCCTACGAGCAGTACTTC.

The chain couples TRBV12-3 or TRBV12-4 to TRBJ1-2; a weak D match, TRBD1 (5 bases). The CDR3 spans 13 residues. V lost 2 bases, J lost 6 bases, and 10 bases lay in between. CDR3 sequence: CASSLSGNHGYTF. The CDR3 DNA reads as TGTGCCAGCAGTTTATCAGGGAACCATGGCTACACCTTC.

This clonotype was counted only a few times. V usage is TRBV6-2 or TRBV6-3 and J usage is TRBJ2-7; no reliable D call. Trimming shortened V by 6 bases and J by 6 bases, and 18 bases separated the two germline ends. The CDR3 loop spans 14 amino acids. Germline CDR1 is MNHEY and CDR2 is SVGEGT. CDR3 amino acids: CASSPRLQWSEQYF. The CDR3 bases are TGTGCCAGCAGCCCTAGACTGCAGTGGAGCGAGCAGTACTTC.

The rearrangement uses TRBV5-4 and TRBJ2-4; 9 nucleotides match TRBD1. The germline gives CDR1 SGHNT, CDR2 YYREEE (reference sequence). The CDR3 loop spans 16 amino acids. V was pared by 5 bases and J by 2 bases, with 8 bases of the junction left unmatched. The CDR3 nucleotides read TGTGCCAGCAGTCACCGGGACAGGGATTCCAAAAACATTCAGTACTTC. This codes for CASSHRDRDSKNIQYF.

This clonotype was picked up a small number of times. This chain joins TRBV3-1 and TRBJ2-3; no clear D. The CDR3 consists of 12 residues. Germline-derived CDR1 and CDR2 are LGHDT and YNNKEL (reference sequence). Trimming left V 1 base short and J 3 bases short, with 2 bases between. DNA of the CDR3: TGTGCCAGCAGCCAAGTTACAGATACGCAGTATTTT. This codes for CASSQVTDTQYF.

The CDR3 reads CASSPGLAGATDTQYF. The DNA of the CDR3 is TGTGCCAGCAGTCCGGGACTAGCGGGAGCAACAGATACGCAGTATTTT. This chain connects TRBV6-5 to TRBJ2-3, with 14 bases lining up with TRBD2. From germline, CDR1 is MNHEY and CDR2 SVGAGI. This CDR3 is built from 16 residues. Trimming cost V 5 bases and J 3 bases; bases outside gene matches: 4.

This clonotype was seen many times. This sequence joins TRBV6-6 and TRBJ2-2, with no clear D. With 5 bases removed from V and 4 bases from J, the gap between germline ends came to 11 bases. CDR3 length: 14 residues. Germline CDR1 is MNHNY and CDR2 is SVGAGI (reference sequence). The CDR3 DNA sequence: TGTGCCAGCAGTGATGACTGGGTCACCGGGGAGCTGTTTTTT. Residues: CASSDDWVTGELFF.

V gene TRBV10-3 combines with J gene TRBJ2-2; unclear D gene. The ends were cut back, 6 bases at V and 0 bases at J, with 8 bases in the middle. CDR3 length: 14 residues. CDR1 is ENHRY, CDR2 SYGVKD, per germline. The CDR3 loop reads CAIRADSNTGELFF. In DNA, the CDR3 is TGTGCCATCAGGGCAGACTCGAACACCGGGGAGCTGTTTTTT.

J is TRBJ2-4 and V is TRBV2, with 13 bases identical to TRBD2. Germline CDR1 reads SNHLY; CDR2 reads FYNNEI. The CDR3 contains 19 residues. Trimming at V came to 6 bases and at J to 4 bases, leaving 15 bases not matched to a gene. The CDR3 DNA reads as TGTGCCAGCAGAGATTCCGGGACTAGCGGGATCCCCTTAAAAAACATTCAGTACTTC. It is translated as CASRDSGTSGIPLKNIQYF. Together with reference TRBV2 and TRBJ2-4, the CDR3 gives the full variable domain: EPEVTQTPSHQVTQMGQEVILRCVPISNHLYFYWYRQILGQKVEFLVSFYNNEISEKSEIFDDQFSVERPDGSNFTLKIRSTKLEDSAMYFCASRDSGTSGIPLKNIQYFGAGTRLSVL.

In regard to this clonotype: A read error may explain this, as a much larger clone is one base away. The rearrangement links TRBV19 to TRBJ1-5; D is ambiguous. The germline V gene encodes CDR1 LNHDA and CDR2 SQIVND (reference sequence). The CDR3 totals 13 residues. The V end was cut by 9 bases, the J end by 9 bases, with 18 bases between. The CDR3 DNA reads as TGTGCCAGCTCGGATCACCGGTCCGTGCCCCAGCATTTT. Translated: CASSDHRSVPQHF.

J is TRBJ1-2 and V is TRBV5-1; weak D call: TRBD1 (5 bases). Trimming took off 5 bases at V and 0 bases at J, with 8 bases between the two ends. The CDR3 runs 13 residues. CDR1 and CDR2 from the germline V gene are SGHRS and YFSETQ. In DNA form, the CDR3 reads TGCGCCAGCAGGGACATTACTAACTATGGCTACACCTTC. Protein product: CASRDITNYGYTF.

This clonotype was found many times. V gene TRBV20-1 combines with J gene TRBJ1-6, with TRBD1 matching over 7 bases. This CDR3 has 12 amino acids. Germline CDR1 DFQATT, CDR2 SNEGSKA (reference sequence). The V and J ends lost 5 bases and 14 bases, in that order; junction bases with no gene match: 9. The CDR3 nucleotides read TGCAGTGCTTGGGACAGTAAATCATCCCTCCACTTT. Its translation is CSAWDSKSSLHF.

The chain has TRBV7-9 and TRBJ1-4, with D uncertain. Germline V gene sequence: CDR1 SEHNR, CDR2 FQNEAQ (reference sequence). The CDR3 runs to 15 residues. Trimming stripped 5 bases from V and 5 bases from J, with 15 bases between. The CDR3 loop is CASSVGPSGNEKLFF. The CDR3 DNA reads TGTGCCAGCAGCGTCGGGCCCTCCGGAAATGAAAAACTGTTTTTT.

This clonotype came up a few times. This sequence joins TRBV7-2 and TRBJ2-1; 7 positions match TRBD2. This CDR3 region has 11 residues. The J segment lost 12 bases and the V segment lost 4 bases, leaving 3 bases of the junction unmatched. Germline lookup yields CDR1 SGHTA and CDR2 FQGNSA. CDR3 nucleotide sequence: TGTGCCAGCAGCTCATGGGAGGGGCAGTTCTTC. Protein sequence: CASSSWEGQFF.